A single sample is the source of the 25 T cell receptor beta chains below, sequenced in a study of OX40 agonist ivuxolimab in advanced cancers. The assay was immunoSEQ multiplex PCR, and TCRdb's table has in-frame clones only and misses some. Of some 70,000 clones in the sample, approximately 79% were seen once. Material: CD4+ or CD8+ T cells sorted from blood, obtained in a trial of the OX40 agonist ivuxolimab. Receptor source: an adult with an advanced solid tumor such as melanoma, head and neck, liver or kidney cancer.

This CDR3 reads CARTPRSGGDEKLFF. Written as DNA, the CDR3 is TGTGCCAGGACGCCCCGGTCGGGAGGCGATGAAAAACTGTTTTTT. The chain employs TRBV27 and TRBJ1-4; D gene unclear. Per the germline V gene, CDR1 is MNHEY and CDR2 is SMNVEV (reference sequence). The length of the CDR3 is 15 residues. V lost 9 bases and J 6 bases, leaving 20 bases between the germline ends. Filled out from reference TRBV27 and TRBJ1-4, the complete variable domain reads EAQVTQNPRYLITVTGKKLTVTCSQNMNHEYMSWYRQDPGLGLRQIYYSMNVEVTDKGDVPEGYKVSRKEKRNFPLILESPSPNQTSLYFCARTPRSGGDEKLFFGSGTQLSVL.

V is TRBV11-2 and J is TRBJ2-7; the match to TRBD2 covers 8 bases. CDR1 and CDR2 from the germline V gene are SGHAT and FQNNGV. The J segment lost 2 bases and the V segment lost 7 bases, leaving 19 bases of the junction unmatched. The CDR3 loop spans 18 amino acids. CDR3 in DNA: TGTGCCAGCACCCCGGGCTTTATTGGTAGCGGGGATACCTACGAGCAGTACTTC. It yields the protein CASTPGFIGSGDTYEQYF.

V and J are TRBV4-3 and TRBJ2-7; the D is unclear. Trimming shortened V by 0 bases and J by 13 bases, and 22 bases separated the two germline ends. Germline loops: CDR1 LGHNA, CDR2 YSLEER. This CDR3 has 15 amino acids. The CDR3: CASSQEGPPASAIYF. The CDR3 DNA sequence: TGCGCCAGCAGCCAAGAAGGCCCCCCGGCCAGCGCAATTTACTTC.

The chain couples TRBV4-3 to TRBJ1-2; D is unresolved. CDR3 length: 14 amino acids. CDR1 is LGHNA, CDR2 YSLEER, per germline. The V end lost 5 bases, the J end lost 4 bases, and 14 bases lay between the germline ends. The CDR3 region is CASSELILGYGYTF. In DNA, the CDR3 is TGCGCCAGCAGCGAACTTATTTTGGGCTATGGCTACACCTTC.

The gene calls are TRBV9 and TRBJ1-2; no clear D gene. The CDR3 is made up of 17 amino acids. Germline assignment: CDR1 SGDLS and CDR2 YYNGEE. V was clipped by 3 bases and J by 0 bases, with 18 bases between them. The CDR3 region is CASSGTEWGTPNYGYTF. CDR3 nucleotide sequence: TGTGCCAGCAGCGGCACAGAATGGGGAACTCCTAACTATGGCTACACCTTC.

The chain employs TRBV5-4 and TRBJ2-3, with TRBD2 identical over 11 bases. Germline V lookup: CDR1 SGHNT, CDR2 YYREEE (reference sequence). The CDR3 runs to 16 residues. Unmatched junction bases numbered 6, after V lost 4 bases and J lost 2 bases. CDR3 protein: CASSPTSGGHTDTQYF. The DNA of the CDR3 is TGTGCCAGCAGCCCTACTAGCGGGGGACACACAGATACGCAGTATTTT.

CDR3 sequence (DNA): TGCGCCAGCAGCCAAGATCTAGGGGGGAGGGGGCGTTTTGAGTATGGCTACACCTTC. It encodes CASSQDLGGRGRFEYGYTF. This rearrangement joins TRBV4-3 to TRBJ1-2; 7 bases match TRBD1. The germline gives CDR1 LGHNA, CDR2 YSLEER. The junction had 18 bases not matched to a gene; V was cut back by 0 bases and J by 5 bases. The CDR3 is 19 residues long.

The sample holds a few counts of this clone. CDR3 DNA: TGTGCCAGTAGCCAAAGTACCCTAGGTGGCTACACCTTC. Translation gives CASSQSTLGGYTF. The chain employs TRBV19 and TRBJ1-2; D is unclear. The CDR3 contains 13 residues. V dropped 6 bases and J dropped 7 bases, with 15 bases sitting between them. Germline V gene lookup returns CDR1 LNHDA and CDR2 SQIVND (reference sequence).

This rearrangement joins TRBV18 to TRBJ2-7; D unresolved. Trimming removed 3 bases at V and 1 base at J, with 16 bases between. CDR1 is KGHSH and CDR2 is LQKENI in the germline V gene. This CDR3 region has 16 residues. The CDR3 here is CASSPLGWAPSYEQYF. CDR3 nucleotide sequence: TGTGCCAGCTCACCCCTCGGCTGGGCCCCTTCCTACGAGCAGTACTTC.

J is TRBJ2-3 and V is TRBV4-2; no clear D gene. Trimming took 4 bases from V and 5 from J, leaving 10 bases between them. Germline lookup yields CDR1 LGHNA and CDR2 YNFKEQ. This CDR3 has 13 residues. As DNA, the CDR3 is TGTGCCAGCAGCCTCCACCCTAGAGATACGCAGTATTTT. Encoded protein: CASSLHPRDTQYF.

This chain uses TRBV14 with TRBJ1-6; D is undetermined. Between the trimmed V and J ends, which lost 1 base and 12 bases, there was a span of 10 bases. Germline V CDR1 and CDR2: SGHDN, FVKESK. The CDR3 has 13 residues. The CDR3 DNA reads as TGTGCCAGCAGCCAAGTATCCCCCGGACCCCTCCACTTT. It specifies CASSQVSPGPLHF. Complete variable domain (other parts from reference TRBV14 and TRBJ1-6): EAGVTQFPSHSVIEKGQTVTLRCDPISGHDNLYWYRRVMGKEIKFLLHFVKESKQDESGMPNNRFLAERTGGTYSTLKVQPAELEDSGVYFCASSQVSPGPLHFGNGTRLTVT.

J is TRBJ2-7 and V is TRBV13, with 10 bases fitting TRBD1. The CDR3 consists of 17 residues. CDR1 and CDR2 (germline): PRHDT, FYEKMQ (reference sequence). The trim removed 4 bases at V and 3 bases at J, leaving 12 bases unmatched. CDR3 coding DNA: TGTGCCAGCAGCTACCGACGGCCGGGACAGGGGAGCTACGAGCAGTACTTC. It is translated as CASSYRRPGQGSYEQYF.

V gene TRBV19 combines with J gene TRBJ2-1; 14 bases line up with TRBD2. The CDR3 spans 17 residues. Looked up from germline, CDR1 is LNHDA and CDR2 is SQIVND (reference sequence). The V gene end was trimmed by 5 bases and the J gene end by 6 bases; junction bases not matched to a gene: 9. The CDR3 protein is CASSRRLAGGPSNEQFF. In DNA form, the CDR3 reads TGTGCCAGTAGTCGACGACTAGCGGGAGGGCCGAGCAATGAGCAGTTCTTC.

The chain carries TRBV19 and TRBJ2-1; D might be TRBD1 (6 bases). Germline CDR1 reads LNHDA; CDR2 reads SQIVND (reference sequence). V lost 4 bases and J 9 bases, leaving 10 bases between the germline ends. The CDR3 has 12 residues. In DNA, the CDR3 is TGTGCCAGTAGTACAGGGGAAGGTGAGCAGTTCTTC. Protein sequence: CASSTGEGEQFF.

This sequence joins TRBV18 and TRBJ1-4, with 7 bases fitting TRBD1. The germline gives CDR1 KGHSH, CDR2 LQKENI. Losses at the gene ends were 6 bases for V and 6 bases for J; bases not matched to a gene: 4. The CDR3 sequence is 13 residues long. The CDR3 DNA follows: TGTGCCAGCTCCAGACAGGGAGATGAAAAACTGTTTTTT. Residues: CASSRQGDEKLFF. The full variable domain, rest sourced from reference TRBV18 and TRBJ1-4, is NAGVMQNPRHLVRRRGQEARLRCSPMKGHSHVYWYRQLPEEGLKFMVYLQKENIIDESGMPKERFSAEFPKEGPSILRIQQVVRGDSAAYFCASSRQGDEKLFFGSGTQLSVL.

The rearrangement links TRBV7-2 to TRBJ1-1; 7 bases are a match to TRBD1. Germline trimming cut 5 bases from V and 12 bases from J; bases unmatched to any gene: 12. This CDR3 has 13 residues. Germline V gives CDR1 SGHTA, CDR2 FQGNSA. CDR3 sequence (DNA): TGTGCCAGCAGCCCCCAGGACAGGTTCGCGACTTTCTTT. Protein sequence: CASSPQDRFATFF. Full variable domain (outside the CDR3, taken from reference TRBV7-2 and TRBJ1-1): GAGVSQSPSNKVTEKGKDVELRCDPISGHTALYWYRQSLGQGLEFLIYFQGNSAPDKSGLPSDRFSAERTGGSVSTLTIQRTQQEDSAVYLCASSPQDRFATFFGQGTRLTVV.

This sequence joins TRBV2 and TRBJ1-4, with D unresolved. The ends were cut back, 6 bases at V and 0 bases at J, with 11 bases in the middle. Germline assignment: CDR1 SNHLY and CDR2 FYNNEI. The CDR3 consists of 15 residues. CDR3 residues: CASSKTVATNEKLFF. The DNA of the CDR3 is TGTGCCAGCAGCAAGACCGTCGCAACTAATGAAAAACTGTTTTTT.

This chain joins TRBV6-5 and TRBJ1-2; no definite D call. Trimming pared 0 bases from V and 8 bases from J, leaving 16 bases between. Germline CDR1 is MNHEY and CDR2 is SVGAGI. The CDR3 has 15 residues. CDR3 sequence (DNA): TGTGCCAGCAGTTACTCTGGGGTCGGGGTGGAGGGCTACACCTTC. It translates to CASSYSGVGVEGYTF.

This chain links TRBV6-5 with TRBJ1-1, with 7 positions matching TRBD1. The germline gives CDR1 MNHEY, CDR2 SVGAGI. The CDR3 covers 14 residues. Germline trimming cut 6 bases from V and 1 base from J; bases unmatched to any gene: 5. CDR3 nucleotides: TGTGCCAGCAGAGCCGGGACAGCGAACACTGAAGCTTTCTTT. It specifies CASRAGTANTEAFF.

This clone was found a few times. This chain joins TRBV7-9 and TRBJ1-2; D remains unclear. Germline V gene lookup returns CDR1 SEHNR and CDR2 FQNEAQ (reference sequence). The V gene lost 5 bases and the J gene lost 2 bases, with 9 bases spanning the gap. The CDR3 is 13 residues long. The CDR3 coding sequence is TGTGCCAGCAGCCATGGGATCAACTATGGCTACACCTTC. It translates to CASSHGINYGYTF. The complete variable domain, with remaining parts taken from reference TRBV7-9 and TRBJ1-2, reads DTGVSQNPRHKITKRGQNVTFRCDPISEHNRLYWYRQTLGQGPEFLTYFQNEAQLEKSRLLSDRFSAERPKGSFSTLEIQRTEQGDSAMYLCASSHGINYGYTFGSGTRLTVV.

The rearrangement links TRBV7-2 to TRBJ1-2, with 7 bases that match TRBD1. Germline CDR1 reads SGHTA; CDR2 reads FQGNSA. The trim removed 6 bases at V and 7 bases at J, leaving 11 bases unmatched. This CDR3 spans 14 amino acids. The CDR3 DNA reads TGTGCCAGCAGACTCAACAGGGGTTTGGTTGGCTACACCTTC. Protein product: CASRLNRGLVGYTF.

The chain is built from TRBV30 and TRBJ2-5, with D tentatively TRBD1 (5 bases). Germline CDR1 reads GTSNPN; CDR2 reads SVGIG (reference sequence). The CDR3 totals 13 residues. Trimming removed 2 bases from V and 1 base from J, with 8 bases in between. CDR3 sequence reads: CAWSRQSQETQYF. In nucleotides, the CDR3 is TGTGCCTGGAGTAGACAGTCCCAAGAGACCCAGTACTTC.

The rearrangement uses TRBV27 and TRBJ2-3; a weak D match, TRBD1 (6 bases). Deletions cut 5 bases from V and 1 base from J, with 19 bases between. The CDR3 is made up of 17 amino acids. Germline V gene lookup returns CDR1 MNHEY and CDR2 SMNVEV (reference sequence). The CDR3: CASSINGAPGGTDTQYF. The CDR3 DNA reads TGTGCCAGCAGTATAAACGGGGCTCCAGGGGGCACAGATACGCAGTATTTT.

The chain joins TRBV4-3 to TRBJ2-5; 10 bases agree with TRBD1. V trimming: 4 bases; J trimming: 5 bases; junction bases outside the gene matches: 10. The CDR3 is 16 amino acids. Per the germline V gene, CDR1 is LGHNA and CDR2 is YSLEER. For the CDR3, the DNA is TGCGCCAGCAGCCGGGGGGGACAGGGGACTAGGGAGACCCAGTACTTC. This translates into CASSRGGQGTRETQYF.

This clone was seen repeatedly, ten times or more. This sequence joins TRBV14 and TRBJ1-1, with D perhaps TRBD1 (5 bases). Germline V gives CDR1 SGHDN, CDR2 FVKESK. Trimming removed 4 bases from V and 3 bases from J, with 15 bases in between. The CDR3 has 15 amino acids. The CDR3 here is CASSPRKGYYTEAFF. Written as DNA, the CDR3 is TGTGCCAGCAGCCCCCGGAAGGGGTATTACACTGAAGCTTTCTTT.